This T cell receptor (beta chain) appears in the sequencing data of a study of T cell repertoires in cytomegalovirus infection. Across the whole study: Researchers turned to recently identified HLA-C-restricted CMV epitopes as well as well-studied HLA-B-restricted ones. In public TCR beta signatures, there were indications of both CMV infection and matching HLA type. Study-wide points: Of the TCR beta families, the public ones yielded a cumulative frequency that identified carriers of CMV plus the relevant HLA.

V lost 7 bases and J lost 2, with 13 bases in between. The CDR3 is made up of 14 amino acids. The germline CDR1 and CDR2 sequences are SGHAT and FQNNGV. A single record per CDR3 protein comes from TCRdb applying MiXCR to the reads. The table lists under 300,000 distinct CDR3 sequences, less than 25% of them singletons. Regarding this clonotype: What it binds is unknown.

The chain couples TRBV11-2 to TRBJ2-3, with no clear D. Sample: cultured PBMCs, taken from culture after CMV antigen stimulation. The source is a human donor in good health (CMV status not recorded). Some clones in this sample may be carry-over from other donors' samples. CDR3 residues: CASTLEGYTDTQYF. The CDR3 DNA reads TGTGCCAGCACCCTGGAAGGGTACACAGATACGCAGTATTTT.